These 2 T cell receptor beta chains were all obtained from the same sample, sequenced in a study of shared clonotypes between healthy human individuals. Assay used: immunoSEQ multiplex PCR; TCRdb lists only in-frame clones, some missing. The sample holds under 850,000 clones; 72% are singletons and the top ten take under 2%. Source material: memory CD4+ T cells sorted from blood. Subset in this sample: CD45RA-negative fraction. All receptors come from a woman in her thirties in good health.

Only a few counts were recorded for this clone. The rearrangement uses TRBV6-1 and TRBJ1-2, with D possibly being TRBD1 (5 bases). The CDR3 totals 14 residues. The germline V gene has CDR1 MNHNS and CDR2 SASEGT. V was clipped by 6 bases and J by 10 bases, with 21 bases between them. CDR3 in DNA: TGTGCCAGCAGGGCTGGGGGGAGGAATATTGACTACACCTTC. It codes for CASRAGGRNIDYTF.

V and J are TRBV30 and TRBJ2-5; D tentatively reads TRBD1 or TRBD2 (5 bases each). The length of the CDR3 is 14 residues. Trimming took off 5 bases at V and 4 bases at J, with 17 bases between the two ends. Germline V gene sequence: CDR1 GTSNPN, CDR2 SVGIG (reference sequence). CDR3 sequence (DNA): TGTGCCTGGGGACAACGCAGCGGTTTAGAGACCCAGTACTTC. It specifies CAWGQRSGLETQYF.